A selection of T cell receptor beta chains follows, all from one sample in a study of patients and donors after allogeneic stem cell transplantation. TCRdb processed the RT-PCR reads anew with MiXCR; each CDR3 protein has one entry. The sample carries more than 150,000 distinct CDR3 sequences, roughly 24% recorded once. Sequencing was performed on blood, either unsorted or a sorted T cell fraction (not recorded which). The receptors were sampled from a human donor who was either an allogeneic HSCT recipient or a stem cell or donor lymphocyte infusion donor (not recorded which). It is not recorded whose cells these are; they may come from a transplant donor. Both conserved end residues are part of each CDR3. A D gene is named only where the DNA matches it firmly. Clone size is not always given. Where it is, it says once, few, many or a class for expanded clones.

V,D,J,size,CDR3,DNA
TRBV12-3/TRBV12-4,NA,TRBJ2-2,NA,CASSLAGGRRPGELFF,TGTGCCAGCAGCCTTGCTGGGGGGCGCCGCCCCGGGGAGCTGTTTTTT
TRBV15,TRBD2,TRBJ2-1,NA,CATSKEGLAFYNEQFF,TGTGCCACCAGCAAGGAAGGACTAGCGTTCTACAATGAGCAGTTCTTC
TRBV29-1,NA,TRBJ2-2,NA,CSGGRPDTGELFF,TGCAGCGGAGGCCGCCCTGACACCGGGGAGCTGTTTTTT
TRBV18,NA,TRBJ2-3,NA,CASSPLNTDTQYF,TGTGCCAGCTCACCCCTCAACACAGATACGCAGTATTTT
TRBV20-1,NA,TRBJ1-6,many,CSARKPTASITLHF,TGCAGTGCTAGAAAACCCACGGCCTCGATAACCCTCCACTTT
TRBV5-1,TRBD1,TRBJ1-4,few,CASSFRGTNEKLFF,TGCGCCAGCAGCTTCAGGGGGACTAATGAAAAACTGTTTTTT
TRBV15,NA,TRBJ1-5,NA,CATSRDNYQPQHF,TGTGCCACCAGCAGAGACAATTATCAGCCCCAGCATTTT
TRBV5-1,NA,TRBJ2-1,NA,CASSLVGNKANEQFF,TGCGCCAGCAGCTTGGTTGGGAACAAGGCTAATGAGCAGTTCTTC
TRBV5-8,NA,TRBJ1-2,few,CASIPLANYGYTF,TGTGCCAGCATACCGTTAGCTAACTATGGCTACACCTTC
TRBV2,TRBD2,TRBJ2-1,few,CASTPGRSGGYNEQFF,TGTGCCAGCACCCCGGGCAGGAGCGGGGGTTACAATGAGCAGTTCTTC
TRBV6-6,NA,TRBJ1-2,many,CASSYSAGEGYTF,TGTGCCAGCAGTTACTCGGCAGGGGAGGGCTACACCTTC
TRBV29-1,NA,TRBJ1-1,few,CSVDGQTDDTEAFF,TGCAGCGTCGACGGACAGACTGATGACACTGAAGCTTTCTTT
TRBV19,NA,TRBJ1-6,NA,CASSPDWENSPLHF,TGTGCCAGTAGCCCGGACTGGGAGAATTCACCCCTCCACTTT
TRBV5-5,TRBD2,TRBJ2-3,few,CASSMPGLATDTQYF,TGTGCCAGCAGCATGCCGGGACTAGCCACAGATACGCAGTATTTT
TRBV20-1,NA,TRBJ1-2,NA,CSARDSFYGYTF,TGCAGTGCTAGAGACTCTTTTTATGGCTACACCTTC
TRBV4-1,NA,TRBJ2-5,once,CASSQTGGLEQETQYF,TGCGCCAGCAGCCAAACAGGGGGACTAGAGCAAGAGACCCAGTACTTC
TRBV7-2,NA,TRBJ2-3,NA,CASSFQPGDTQYF,TGTGCCAGCAGCTTCCAACCGGGGGATACGCAGTATTTT
TRBV5-1,NA,TRBJ1-3,few,CASSTGTANTIYF,TGCGCCAGCAGCACCGGGACGGCAAACACCATATATTTT
TRBV5-1,NA,TRBJ1-6,few,CASSLAQDNSPLHF,TGCGCCAGCAGCTTGGCTCAGGATAATTCACCCCTCCACTTT
TRBV28,NA,TRBJ1-5,few,CASSLSRGREHQPQHF,TGTGCCAGCAGTTTATCACGGGGGAGGGAGCATCAGCCCCAGCATTTT
TRBV4-3,TRBD1,TRBJ1-1,many,CASSLNLRGKNTEAFF,TGCGCCAGCAGCCTAAACCTCAGGGGGAAAAACACTGAAGCTTTCTTT
TRBV4-1,NA,TRBJ1-1,few,CASSQRGQMNTEAFF,TGCGCCAGCAGCCAGAGAGGACAAATGAACACTGAAGCTTTCTTT
TRBV7-2,NA,TRBJ2-5,NA,CASSMKVVLETQYF,TGTGCCAGCAGCATGAAAGTCGTCTTGGAGACCCAGTACTTC
TRBV5-1,TRBD1,TRBJ1-6,NA,CASSLVTGGGNSPLHF,TGCGCCAGCAGCTTGGTTACAGGGGGTGGGAATTCACCCCTCCACTTT
TRBV20-1,NA,TRBJ2-4,NA,CSATPSGVAKNIQYF,TGCAGTGCTACTCCCTCGGGGGTAGCCAAAAACATTCAGTACTTC
TRBV6-6,NA,TRBJ2-7,NA,CASSQYTGTLSYEQYF,TGTGCCAGCAGTCAATATACAGGGACCTTATCCTACGAGCAGTACTTC
TRBV11-2,TRBD1,TRBJ2-1,NA,CASSLAVRRWDSYQFF,TGTGCCAGCAGCTTAGCCGTTAGGAGGTGGGACAGCTACCAGTTCTTC